What follows describes a single T cell receptor (beta chain). A junction end diverges from the germline sequence, so it may reflect a read error. Blood genomic DNA input for TRB amplification was about 250-550 ng. The sample originates from a study of T and B cells in COVID-19 patients. The CDR3 extends over 14 amino acids. Germline V gene sequence: CDR1 SGHDT, CDR2 YYEEEE. BIOMED2 TRB-A/B primer pools were used in multiplex TRB PCR. TCRdb redid the calling of the multiplex PCR reads with MiXCR, one entry per CDR3 protein. The table includes tens of thousands of distinct CDR3 sequences, approximately 30% detected once.

This TCR was recovered from a human donor who had recovered from COVID-19. The chain has TRBV5-6 and TRBJ2-5; either TRBD1 or TRBD2 may fit D (5 bases each). The sequenced material came from blood. CDR3 region: CASSLTGPEKTQYF. CDR3 DNA sequence: TGCGCCAGCAGCTTGACGGGGCCAGAAAAGACCCAGTACTTC.